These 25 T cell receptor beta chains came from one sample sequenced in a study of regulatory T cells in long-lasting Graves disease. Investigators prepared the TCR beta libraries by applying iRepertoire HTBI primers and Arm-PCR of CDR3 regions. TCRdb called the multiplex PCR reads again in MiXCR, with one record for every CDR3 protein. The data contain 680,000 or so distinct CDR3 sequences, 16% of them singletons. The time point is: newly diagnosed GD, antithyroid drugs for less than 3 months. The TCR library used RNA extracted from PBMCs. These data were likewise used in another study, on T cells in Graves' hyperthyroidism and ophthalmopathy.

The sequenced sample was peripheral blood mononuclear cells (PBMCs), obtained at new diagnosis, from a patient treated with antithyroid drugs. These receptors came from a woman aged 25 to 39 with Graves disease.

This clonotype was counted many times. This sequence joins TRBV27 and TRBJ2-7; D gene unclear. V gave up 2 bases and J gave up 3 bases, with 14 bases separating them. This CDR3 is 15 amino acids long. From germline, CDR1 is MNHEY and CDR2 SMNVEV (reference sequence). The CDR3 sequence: CASSLRGTPSYEQYF. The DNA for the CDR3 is TGTGCCAGCAGTTTAAGAGGAACCCCGAGCTACGAGCAGTACTTC.

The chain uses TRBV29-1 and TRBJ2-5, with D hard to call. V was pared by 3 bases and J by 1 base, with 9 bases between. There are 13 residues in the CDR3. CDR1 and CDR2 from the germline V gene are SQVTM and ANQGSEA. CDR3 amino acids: CSVEELSQETQYF. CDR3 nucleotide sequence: TGCAGCGTTGAGGAGTTAAGCCAAGAGACCCAGTACTTC.

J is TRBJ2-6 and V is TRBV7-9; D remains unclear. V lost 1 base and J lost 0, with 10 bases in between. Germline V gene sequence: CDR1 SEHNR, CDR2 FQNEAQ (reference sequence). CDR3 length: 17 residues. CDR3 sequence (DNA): TGTGCCAGCAGCTTAGATCAGGACCTCTCTGGGGCCAACGTCCTGACTTTC. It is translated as CASSLDQDLSGANVLTF.

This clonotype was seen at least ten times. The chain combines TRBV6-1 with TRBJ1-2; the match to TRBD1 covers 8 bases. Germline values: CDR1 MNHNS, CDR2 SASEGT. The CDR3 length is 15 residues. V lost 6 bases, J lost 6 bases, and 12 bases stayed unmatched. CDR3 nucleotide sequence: TGTGCCAGCAGAGGGACAGGACGCACCCGGGATGGCTACACCTTC. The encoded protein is CASRGTGRTRDGYTF.

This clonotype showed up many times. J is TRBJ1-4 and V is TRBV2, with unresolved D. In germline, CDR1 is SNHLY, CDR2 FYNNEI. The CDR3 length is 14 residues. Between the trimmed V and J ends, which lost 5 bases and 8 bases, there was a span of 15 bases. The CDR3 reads CASSPAAGGEKLFF. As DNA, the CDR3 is TGTGCCAGCAGTCCCGCGGCCGGTGGGGAAAAACTGTTTTTT.

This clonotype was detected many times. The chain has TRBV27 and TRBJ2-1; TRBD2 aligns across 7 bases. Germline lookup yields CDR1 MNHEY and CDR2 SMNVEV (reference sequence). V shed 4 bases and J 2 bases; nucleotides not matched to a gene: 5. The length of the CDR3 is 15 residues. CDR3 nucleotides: TGTGCCAGCAGTTGGGGACTATTAGCCTACAATGAGCAGTTCTTC. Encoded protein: CASSWGLLAYNEQFF.

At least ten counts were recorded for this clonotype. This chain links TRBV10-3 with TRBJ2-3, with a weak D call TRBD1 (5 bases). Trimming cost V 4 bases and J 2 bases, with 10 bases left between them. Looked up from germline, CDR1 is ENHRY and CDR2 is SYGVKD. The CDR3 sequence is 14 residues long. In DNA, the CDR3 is TGTGCCATCAGTGGGGGCGGATTCACAGATACGCAGTATTTT. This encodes CAISGGGFTDTQYF.

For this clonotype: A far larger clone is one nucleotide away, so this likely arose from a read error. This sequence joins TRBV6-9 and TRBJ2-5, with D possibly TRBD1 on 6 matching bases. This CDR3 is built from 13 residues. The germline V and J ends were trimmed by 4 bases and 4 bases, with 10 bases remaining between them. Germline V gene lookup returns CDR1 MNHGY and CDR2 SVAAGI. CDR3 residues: CASSWTVGETQYF. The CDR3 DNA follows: TGTGCCAGCAGTTGGACAGTGGGAGAGACCCAGTACTTC.

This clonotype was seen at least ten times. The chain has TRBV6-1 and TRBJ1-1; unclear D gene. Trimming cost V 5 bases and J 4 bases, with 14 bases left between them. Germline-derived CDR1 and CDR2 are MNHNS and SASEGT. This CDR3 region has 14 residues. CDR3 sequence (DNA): TGTGCCAGCAGTCCTCGAGGACGGTCCACTGAAGCTTTCTTT. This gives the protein CASSPRGRSTEAFF.

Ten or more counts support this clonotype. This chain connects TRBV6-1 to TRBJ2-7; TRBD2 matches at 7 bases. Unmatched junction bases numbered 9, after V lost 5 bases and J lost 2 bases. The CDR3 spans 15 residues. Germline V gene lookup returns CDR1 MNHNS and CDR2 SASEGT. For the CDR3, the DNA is TGTGCCAGCAGTACGATGGGACTAAATACCTACGAGCAGTACTTC. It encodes CASSTMGLNTYEQYF.

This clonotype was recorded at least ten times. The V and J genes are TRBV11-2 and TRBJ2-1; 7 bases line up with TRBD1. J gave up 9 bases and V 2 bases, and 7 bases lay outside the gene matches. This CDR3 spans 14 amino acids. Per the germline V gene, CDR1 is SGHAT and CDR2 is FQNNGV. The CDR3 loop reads CASSLRTGVGEQFF. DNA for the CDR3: TGTGCCAGCAGCTTACGCACAGGGGTAGGTGAGCAGTTCTTC.

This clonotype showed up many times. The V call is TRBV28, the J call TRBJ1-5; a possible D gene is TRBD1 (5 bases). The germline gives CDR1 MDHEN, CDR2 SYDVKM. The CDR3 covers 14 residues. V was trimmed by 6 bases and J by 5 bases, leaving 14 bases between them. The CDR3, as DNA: TGTGCCAGCAGCGGGGGGGGGGGTTATCAGCCCCAGCATTTT. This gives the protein CASSGGGGYQPQHF.

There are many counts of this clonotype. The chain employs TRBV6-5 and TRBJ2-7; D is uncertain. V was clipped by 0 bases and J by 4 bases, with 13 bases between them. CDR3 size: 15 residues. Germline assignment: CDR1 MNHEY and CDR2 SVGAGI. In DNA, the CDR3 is TGTGCCAGCAGTTACTCGATTGTATCCGTTTACGAGCAGTACTTC. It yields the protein CASSYSIVSVYEQYF.

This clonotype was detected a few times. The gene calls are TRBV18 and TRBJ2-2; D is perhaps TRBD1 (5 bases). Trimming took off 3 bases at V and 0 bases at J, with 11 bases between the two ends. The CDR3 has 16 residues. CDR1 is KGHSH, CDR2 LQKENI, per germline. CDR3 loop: CASSPLDSSNTGELFF. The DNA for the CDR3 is TGTGCCAGCTCACCGCTCGACAGTTCGAACACCGGGGAGCTGTTTTTT.

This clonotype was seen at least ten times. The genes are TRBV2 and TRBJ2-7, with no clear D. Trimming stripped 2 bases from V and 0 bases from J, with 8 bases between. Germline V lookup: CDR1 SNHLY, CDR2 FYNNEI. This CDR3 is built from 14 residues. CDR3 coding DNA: TGTGCCAGCAGTGAATGGGCGAGCTCCTACGAGCAGTACTTC. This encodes CASSEWASSYEQYF.

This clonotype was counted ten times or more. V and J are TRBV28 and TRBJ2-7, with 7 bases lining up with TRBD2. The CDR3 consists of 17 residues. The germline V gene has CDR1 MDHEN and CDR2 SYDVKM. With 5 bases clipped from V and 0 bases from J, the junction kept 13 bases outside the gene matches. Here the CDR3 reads CASSPPRSGKSSYEQYF. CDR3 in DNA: TGTGCCAGCAGTCCTCCCAGGAGCGGGAAGAGCTCCTACGAGCAGTACTTC. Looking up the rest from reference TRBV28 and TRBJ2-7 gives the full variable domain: DVKVTQSSRYLVKRTGEKVFLECVQDMDHENMFWYRQDPGLGLRLIYFSYDVKMKEKGDIPEGYSVSREKKERFSLILESASTNQTSMYLCASSPPRSGKSSYEQYFGPGTRLTVT.

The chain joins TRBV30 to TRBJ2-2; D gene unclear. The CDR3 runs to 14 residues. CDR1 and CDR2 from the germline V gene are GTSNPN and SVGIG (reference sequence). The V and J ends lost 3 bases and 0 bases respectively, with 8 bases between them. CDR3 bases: TGTGCCTGGAGCGGACCAGCGAACACCGGGGAGCTGTTTTTT. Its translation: CAWSGPANTGELFF. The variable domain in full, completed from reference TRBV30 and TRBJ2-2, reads SQTIHQWPATLVQPVGSPLSLECTVEGTSNPNLYWYRQAAGRGLQLLFYSVGIGQISSEVPQNLSASRPQDRQFILSSKKLLLSDSGFYLCAWSGPANTGELFFGEGSRLTVL.

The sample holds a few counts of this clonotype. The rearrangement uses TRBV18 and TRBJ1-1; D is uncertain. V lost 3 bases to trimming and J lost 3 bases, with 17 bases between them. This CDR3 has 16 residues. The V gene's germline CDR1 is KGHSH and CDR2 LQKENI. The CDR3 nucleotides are TGTGCCAGCTCACCTGGTCTCGTAAGGGATTACACTGAAGCTTTCTTT. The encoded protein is CASSPGLVRDYTEAFF.

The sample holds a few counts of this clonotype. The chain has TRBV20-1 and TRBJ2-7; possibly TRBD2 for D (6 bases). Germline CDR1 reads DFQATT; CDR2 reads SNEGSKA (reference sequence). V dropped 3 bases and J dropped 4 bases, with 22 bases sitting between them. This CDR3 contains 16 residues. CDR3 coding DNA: TGCAGTGCTAGGGATACTCGGGTGGAGGGGCATTACGAGCAGTACTTC. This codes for CSARDTRVEGHYEQYF.

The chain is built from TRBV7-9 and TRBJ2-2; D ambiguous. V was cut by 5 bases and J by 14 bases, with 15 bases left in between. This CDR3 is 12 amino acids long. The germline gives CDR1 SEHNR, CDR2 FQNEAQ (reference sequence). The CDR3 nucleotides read TGTGCCAGCAGCACTCGCACGGCGTTCCTGTTTTTT. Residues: CASSTRTAFLFF.

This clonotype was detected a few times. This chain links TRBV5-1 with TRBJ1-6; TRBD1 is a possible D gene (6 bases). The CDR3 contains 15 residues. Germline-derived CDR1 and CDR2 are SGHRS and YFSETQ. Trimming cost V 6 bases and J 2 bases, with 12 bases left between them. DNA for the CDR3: TGCGCCAGCACGCAGGGGAGCACCTATAATTCACCCCTCCACTTT. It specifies CASTQGSTYNSPLHF.

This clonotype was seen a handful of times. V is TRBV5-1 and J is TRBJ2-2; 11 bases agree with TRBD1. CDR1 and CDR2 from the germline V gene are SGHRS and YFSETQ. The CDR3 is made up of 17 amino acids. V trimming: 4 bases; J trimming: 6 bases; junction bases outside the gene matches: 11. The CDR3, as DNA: TGCGCCAGCAGCGTCACCCGGGGACAGGGGGGATCCGGGGAGCTGTTTTTT. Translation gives CASSVTRGQGGSGELFF.

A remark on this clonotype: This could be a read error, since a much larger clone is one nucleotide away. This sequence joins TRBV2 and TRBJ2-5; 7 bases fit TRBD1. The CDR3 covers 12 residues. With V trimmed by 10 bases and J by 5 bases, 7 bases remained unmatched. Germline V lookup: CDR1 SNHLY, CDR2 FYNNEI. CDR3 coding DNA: TGTGCCACTACAGGGGAGAGGGAGACCCAGTACTTC. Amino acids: CATTGERETQYF.

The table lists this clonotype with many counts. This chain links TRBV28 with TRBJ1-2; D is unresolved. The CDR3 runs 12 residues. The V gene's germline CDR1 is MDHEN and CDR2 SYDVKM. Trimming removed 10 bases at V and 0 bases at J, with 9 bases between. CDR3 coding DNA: TGTGCCACCAAATCCCCTAACTATGGCTACACCTTC. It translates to CATKSPNYGYTF.

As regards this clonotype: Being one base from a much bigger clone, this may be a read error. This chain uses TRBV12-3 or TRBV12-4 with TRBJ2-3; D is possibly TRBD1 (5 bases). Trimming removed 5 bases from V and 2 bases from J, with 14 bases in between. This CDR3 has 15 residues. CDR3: CASSTRVDDTDTQYF. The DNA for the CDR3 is TGTGCCAGCAGTACCAGGGTAGATGACACAGATACGCAGTATTTT.